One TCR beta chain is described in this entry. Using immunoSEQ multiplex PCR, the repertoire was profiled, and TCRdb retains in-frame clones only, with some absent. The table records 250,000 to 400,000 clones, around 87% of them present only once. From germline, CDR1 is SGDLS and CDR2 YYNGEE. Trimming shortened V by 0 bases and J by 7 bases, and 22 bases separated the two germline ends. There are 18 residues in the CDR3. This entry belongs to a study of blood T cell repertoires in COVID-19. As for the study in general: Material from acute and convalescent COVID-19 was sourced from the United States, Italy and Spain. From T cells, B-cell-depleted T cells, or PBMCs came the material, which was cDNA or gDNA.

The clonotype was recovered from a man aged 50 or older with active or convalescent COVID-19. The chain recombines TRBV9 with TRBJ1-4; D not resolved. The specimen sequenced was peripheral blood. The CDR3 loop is CASSVAGALRELLEKLFF. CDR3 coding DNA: TGTGCCAGCAGCGTAGCTGGAGCCTTGAGGGAATTGCTTGAAAAACTGTTTTTT. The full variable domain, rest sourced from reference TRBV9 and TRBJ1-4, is DSGVTQTPKHLITATGQRVTLRCSPRSGDLSVYWYQQSLDQGLQFLIQYYNGEERAKGNILERFSAQQFPDLHSELNLSSLELGDSALYFCASSVAGALRELLEKLFFGSGTQLSVL.